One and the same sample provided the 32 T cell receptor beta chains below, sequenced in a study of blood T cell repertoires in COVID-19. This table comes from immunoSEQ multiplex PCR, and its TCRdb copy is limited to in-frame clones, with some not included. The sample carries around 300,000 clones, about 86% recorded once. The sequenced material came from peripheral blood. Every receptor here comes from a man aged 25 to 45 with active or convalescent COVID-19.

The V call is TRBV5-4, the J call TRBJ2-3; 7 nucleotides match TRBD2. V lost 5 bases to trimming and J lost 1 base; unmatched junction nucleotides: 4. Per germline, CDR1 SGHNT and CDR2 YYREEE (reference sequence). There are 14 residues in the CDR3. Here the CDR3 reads CASRLAGGTDTQYF. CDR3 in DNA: TGTGCCAGCAGGCTGGCGGGGGGCACAGATACGCAGTATTTT.

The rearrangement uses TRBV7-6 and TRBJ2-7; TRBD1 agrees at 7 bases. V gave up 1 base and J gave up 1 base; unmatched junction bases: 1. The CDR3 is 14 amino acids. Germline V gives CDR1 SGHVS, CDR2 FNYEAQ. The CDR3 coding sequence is TGTGCCAGCAGCTTAGGGACAGGTTCCTACGAGCAGTACTTC. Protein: CASSLGTGSYEQYF.

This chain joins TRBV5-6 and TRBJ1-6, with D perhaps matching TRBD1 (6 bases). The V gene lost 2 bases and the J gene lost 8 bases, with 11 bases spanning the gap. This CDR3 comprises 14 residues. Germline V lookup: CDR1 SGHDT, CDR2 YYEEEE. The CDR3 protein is CASSFQGRDSPLHF. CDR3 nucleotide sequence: TGTGCCAGCAGCTTCCAGGGGAGGGATTCACCCCTCCACTTT.

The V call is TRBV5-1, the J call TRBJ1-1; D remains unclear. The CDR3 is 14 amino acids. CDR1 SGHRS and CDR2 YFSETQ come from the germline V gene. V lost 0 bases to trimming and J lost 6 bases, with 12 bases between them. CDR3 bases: TGCGCCAGCAGCTTGGCCGACATTCGCGCTGAAGCTTTCTTT. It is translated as CASSLADIRAEAFF. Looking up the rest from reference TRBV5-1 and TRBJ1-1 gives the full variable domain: KAGVTQTPRYLIKTRGQQVTLSCSPISGHRSVSWYQQTPGQGLQFLFEYFSETQRNKGNFPGRFSGRQFSNSRSEMNVSTLELGDSALYLCASSLADIRAEAFFGQGTRLTVV.

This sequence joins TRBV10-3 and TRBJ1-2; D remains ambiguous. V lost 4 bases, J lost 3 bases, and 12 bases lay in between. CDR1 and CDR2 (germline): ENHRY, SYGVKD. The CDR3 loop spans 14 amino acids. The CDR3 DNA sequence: TGTGCCATCAGTGGGAGTGGAAGAGACTATGGCTACACCTTC. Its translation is CAISGSGRDYGYTF.

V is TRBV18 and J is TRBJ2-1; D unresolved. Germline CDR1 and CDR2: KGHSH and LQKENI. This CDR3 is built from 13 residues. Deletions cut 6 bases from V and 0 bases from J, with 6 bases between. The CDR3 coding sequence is TGTGCCAGCTCGCTGAGCTCCTACAATGAGCAGTTCTTC. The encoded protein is CASSLSSYNEQFF.

The CDR3 bases are TGTGCCATCAATCAACAGGTGACCCAGTACTTC. This translates into CAINQQVTQYF. J is TRBJ2-5 and V is TRBV10-3; D may be TRBD1 (5 bases). CDR1 is ENHRY and CDR2 is SYGVKD in the germline V gene. The CDR3 spans 11 residues. The V end lost 7 bases, the J end lost 7 bases, and 10 bases lay between the germline ends.

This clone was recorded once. The chain's CDR3 is CASSLSPRRGFEQYF. The CDR3 DNA reads as TGTGCCAGCAGTTTATCGCCCAGACGGGGTTTCGAGCAGTACTTC. The rearrangement uses TRBV27 and TRBJ2-7; tentative D call: TRBD2 (5 bases). This CDR3 comprises 15 residues. V shed 0 bases and J shed 6 bases, with 15 bases lying between them. Germline V gene sequence: CDR1 MNHEY, CDR2 SMNVEV (reference sequence).

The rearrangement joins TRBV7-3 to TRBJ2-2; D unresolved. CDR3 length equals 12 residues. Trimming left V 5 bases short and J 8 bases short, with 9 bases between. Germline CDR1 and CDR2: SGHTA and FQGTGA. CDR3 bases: TGTGCCAGCAGCCCCCAACGGGGGGAGCTGTTTTTT. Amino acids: CASSPQRGELFF.

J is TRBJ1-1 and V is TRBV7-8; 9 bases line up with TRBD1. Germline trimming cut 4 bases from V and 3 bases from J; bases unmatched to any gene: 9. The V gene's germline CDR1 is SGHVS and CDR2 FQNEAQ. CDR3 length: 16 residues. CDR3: CASSSNTGGTYTEAFF. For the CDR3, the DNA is TGTGCCAGCAGCTCAAACACAGGGGGCACGTACACTGAAGCTTTCTTT.

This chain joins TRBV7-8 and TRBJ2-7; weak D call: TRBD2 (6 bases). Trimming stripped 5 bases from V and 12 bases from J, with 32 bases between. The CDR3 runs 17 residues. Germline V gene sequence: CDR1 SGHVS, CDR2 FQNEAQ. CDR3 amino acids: CASSTPRVRSSGPGLYF. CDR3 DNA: TGTGCCAGCAGCACCCCCCGGGTGCGTAGTAGCGGACCAGGGCTGTACTTC.

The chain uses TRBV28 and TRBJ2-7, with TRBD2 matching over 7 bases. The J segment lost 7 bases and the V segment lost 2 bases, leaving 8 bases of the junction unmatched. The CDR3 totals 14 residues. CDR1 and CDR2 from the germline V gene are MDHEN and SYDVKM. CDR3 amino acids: CASSLGGRAKEQYF. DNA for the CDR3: TGTGCCAGCAGTTTAGGGGGGAGGGCCAAAGAGCAGTACTTC.

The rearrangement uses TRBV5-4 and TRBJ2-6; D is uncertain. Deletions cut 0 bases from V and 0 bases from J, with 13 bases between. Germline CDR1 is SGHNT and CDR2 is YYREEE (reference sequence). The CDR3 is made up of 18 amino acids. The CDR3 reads CASSLGPFGDSGANVLTF. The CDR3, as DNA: TGTGCCAGCAGCTTGGGGCCATTTGGAGACTCTGGGGCCAACGTCCTGACTTTC.

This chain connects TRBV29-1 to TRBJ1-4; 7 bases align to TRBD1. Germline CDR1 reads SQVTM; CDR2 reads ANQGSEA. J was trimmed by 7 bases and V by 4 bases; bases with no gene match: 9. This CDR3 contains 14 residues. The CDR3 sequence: CSVAAGGGSEKLFF. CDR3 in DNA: TGCAGCGTTGCGGCAGGGGGTGGGAGTGAAAAACTGTTTTTT.

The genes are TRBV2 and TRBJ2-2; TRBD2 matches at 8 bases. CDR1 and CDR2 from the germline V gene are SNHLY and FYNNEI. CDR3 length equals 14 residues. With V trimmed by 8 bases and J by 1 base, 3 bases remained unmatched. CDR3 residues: CASHGTRNTGELFF. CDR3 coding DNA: TGTGCCAGCCACGGGACTAGGAACACCGGGGAGCTGTTTTTT.

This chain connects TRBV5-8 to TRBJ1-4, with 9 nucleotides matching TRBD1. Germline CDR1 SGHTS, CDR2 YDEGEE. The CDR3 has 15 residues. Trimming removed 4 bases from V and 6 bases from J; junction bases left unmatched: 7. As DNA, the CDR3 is TGTGCCAGCAGCGCAGGGGGACAGGGCTATGAAAAACTGTTTTTT. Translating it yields CASSAGGQGYEKLFF.

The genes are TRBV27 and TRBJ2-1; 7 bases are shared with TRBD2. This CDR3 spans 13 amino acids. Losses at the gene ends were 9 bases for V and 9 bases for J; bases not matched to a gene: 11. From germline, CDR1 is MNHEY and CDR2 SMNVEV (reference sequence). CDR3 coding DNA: TGTGCCAGTGGTTGGGGCACGGGGGGTGAGCAGTTCTTC. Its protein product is CASGWGTGGEQFF.

The CDR3 region is CASSSHRGPRNTEAFF. The CDR3 DNA reads as TGCGCCAGCAGCTCACACAGGGGACCTAGAAACACTGAAGCTTTCTTT. V gene TRBV5-1 combines with J gene TRBJ1-1; 7 positions match TRBD1. Trimming cost V 3 bases and J 2 bases; bases outside gene matches: 10. This CDR3 spans 16 amino acids. Germline V lookup: CDR1 SGHRS, CDR2 YFSETQ. Together with reference TRBV5-1 and TRBJ1-1, the CDR3 gives the full variable domain: KAGVTQTPRYLIKTRGQQVTLSCSPISGHRSVSWYQQTPGQGLQFLFEYFSETQRNKGNFPGRFSGRQFSNSRSEMNVSTLELGDSALYLCASSSHRGPRNTEAFFGQGTRLTVV.

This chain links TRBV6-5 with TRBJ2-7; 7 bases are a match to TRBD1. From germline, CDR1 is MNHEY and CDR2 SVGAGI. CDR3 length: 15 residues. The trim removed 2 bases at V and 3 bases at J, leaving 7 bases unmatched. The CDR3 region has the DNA TGTGCCAGCAGTTACCGGGACAGCGTTGGCTACGAGCAGTACTTC. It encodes CASSYRDSVGYEQYF.

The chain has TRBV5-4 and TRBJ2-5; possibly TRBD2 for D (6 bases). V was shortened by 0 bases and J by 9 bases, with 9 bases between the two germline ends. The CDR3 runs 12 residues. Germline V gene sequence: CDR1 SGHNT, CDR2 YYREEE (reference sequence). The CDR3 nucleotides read TGTGCCAGCAGCTTGGTCAGGGAGGCCCAGTACTTC. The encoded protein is CASSLVREAQYF.

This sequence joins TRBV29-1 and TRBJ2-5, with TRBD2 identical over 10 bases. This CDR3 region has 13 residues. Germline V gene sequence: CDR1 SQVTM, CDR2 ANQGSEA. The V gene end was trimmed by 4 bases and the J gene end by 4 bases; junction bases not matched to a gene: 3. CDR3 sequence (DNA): TGCAGCGTTGTGATAGCGGGGGGAGAGACCCAGTACTTC. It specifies CSVVIAGGETQYF. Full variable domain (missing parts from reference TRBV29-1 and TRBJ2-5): SAVISQKPSRDICQRGTSLTIQCQVDSQVTMMFWYRQQPGQSLTLIATANQGSEATYESGFVIDKFPISRPNLTFSTLTVSNMSPEDSSIYLCSVVIAGGETQYFGPGTRLLVL.

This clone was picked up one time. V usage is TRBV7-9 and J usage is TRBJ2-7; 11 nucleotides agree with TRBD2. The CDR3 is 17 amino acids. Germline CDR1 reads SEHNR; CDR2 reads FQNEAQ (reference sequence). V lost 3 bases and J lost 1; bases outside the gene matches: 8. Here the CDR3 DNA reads TGTGCCAGCAGCTTGACTAGCGGGACCGGAGGTTCCTACGAGCAGTACTTC. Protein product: CASSLTSGTGGSYEQYF.

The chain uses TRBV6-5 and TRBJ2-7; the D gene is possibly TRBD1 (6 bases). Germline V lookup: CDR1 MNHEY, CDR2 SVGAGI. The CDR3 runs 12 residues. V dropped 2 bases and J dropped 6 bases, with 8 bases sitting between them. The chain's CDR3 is CASSYQTGEQYF. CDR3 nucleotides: TGTGCCAGCAGTTACCAGACAGGCGAGCAGTACTTC.

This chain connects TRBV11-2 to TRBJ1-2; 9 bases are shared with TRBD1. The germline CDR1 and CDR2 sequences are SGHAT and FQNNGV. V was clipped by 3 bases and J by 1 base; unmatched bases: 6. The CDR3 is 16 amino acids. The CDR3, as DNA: TGTGCCAGCAGCTTGATTGGGACAGGGATTAACTATGGCTACACCTTC. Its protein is CASSLIGTGINYGYTF.

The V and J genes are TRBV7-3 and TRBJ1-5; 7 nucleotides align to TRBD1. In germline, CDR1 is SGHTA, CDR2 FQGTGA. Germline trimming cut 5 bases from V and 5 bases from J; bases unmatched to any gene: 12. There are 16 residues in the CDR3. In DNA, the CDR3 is TGTGCCAGCAGCCCGAGTGGACAGGCGGATCATCAGCCCCAGCATTTT. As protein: CASSPSGQADHQPQHF.

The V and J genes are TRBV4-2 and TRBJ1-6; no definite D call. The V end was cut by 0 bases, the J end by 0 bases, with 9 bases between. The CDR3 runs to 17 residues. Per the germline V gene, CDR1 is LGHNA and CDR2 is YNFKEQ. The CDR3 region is CASSQDLGSSYNSPLHF. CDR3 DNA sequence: TGTGCCAGCAGCCAAGATCTTGGGAGCTCCTATAATTCACCCCTCCACTTT.

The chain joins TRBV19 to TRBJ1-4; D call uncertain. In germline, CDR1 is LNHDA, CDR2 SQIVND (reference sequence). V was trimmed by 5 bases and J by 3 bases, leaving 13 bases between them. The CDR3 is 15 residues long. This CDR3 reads CASSRPTGANEKLFF. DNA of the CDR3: TGTGCCAGTAGTCGCCCGACGGGAGCTAATGAAAAACTGTTTTTT.

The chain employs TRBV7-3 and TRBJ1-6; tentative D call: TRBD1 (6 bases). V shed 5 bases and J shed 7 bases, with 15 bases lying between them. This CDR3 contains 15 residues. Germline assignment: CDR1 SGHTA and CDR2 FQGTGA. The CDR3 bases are TGTGCCAGCAGCGATATGACAGGACCAAATTCACCCCTCCACTTT. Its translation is CASSDMTGPNSPLHF.

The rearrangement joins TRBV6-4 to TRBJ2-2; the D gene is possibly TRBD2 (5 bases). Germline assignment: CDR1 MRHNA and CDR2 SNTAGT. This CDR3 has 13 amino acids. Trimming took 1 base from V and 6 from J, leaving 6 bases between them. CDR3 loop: CASSDWGAGELFF. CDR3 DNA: TGTGCCAGCAGTGACTGGGGAGCCGGGGAGCTGTTTTTT.

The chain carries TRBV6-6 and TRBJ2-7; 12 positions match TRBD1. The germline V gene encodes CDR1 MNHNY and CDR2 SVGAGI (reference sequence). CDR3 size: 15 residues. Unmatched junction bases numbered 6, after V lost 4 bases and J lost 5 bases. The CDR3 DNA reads TGTGCCAGCAGTTTGGGACAGGGGGCTAAGGACGAGCAGTACTTC. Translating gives CASSLGQGAKDEQYF.

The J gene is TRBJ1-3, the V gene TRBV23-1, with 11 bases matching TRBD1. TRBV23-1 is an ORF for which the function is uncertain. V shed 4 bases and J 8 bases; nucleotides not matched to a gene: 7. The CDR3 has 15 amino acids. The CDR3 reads CASSPPGTGGYTIYF. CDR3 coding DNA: TGCGCCAGCAGTCCCCCCGGGACAGGGGGATACACCATATATTTT.

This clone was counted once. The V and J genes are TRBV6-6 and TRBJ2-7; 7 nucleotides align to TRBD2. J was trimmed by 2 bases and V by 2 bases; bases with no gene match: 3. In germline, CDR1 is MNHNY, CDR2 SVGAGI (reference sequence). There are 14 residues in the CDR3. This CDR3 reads CASSYPGGAYEQYF. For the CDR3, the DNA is TGTGCCAGCAGTTACCCGGGGGGAGCCTACGAGCAGTACTTC.